The sequence of this TCR beta chain was determined in a study of OX40 agonist ivuxolimab in advanced cancers. On the study more broadly: Six ivuxolimab dose levels, 0.01 to 10 mg/kg, were given intravenously every 2 weeks. The study reported partial responses in three patients: one hepatocellular carcinoma, two cutaneous melanoma.

If patients had autoimmune disease history or systemic immunosuppression, they were excluded. The V gene end was trimmed by 4 bases and the J gene end by 10 bases; junction bases not matched to a gene: 6. Germline V lookup: CDR1 MGHDK, CDR2 SYGVNS. This CDR3 is 14 amino acids long. Libraries were prepared by immunoSEQ multiplex PCR; TCRdb keeps only in-frame clonotypes and omits some of them. The sample includes roughly 100,000 clones, 70% to 90% of them seen just once. Study-wide results and limits: On average, CD8+ T cells showed a greater number of expanded clones than CD4+.

This clone was counted between two and nine times. Antigen: not known. The sequence was obtained from an adult with an advanced solid tumor such as melanoma, head and neck, liver or kidney cancer. The rearrangement joins TRBV25-1 to TRBJ1-6; 8 nucleotides align to TRBD1. The sequencing here drew on CD4+ or CD8+ T cells sorted from blood, taken in a trial of the OX40 agonist ivuxolimab. CDR3 nucleotide sequence: TGTGCCAGCAGTGGACGGACAGGGTTGTCACCCCTCCACTTT. Translation: CASSGRTGLSPLHF.